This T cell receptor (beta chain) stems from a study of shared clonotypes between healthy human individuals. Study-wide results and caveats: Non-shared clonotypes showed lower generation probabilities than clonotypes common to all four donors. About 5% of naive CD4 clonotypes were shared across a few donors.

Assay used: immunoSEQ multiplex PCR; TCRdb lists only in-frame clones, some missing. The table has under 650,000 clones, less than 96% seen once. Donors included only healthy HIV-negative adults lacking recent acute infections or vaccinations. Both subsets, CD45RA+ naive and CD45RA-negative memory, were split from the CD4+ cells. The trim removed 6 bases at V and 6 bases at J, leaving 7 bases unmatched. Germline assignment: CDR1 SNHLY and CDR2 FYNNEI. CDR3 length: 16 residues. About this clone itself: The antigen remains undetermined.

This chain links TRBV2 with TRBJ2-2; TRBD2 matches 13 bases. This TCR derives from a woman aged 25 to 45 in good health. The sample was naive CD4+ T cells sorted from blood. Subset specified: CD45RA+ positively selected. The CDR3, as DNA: TGTGCCAGCAGCCACAGGACTAGCGGGAGTCCCGGGGAGCTGTTTTTT. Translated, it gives CASSHRTSGSPGELFF.